This note documents a single TCR beta chain sequence. What it binds is not known. This sample's RNA came from whole unsorted tissue. A modified ARM-PCR protocol with three rounds of nested PCR amplified TCRbeta. TCRdb re-called the multiplex PCR reads with MiXCR, one entry per CDR3 protein. The table includes about 80,000 distinct CDR3 sequences, around 75% detected once. This sample was taken from a study of tumor and adjacent non-tumor tissue in lung cancer. About the study: Each sample yielded approximately 4.2 million productive TCRbeta reads on average. Regarding the study as a whole: Higher tumor TCR diversity was associated with shorter survival. TCR diversity was significantly greater in tumor than normal lung tissue.

This CDR3 comprises 14 residues. V lost 3 bases and J lost 11, with 20 bases in between. This chain uses TRBV12-3 or TRBV12-4 with TRBJ2-7, with a possible D match to TRBD1 (6 bases). The sequenced sample consisted of lung tumor tissue. This TCR derives from a woman aged 45-65 years with non-small cell lung cancer. Here the CDR3 reads CASSFSTGLVEEYF. CDR3 in DNA: TGTGCCAGCAGTTTTTCGACAGGTCTGGTGGAAGAGTACTTC.